This T cell receptor (beta chain) was sequenced in a study of identical twins. CDR1 and CDR2 (germline): MNHEY, SMNVEV (reference sequence). Trimming took 6 bases from V and 2 from J; bases not matched to a gene: 7. The CDR3 consists of 14 residues. Points from the study as a whole: Cord blood beta clonotypes present at high abundance carried fewer insertions; no such pattern appeared in memory repertoires.

TCRdb independently ran MiXCR on the 5' RACE reads; one entry per CDR3 protein. Among 650,000 to 750,000 distinct CDR3 sequences listed, approximately 21% were seen once. There are a few counts of this clonotype. No antigen is known for it. The same sample was also studied in work on T cells expressing NK-cell markers. This second report adds: All TCR beta repertoires analysed originated from sorted CD3+CD56+NKG2C+, CD3+CD56+NKG2C- and CD3+CD56-NKG2C+ T cells. The sequencing cohort of eight donors included seven HCMV-seropositive individuals and one seronegative individual.

The receptor was isolated from a woman in her late teens or twenties in good health. The chain carries TRBV27 and TRBJ2-7; TRBD2 matches 7 bases. Input material: PBMCs. The CDR3: CASRGRDRTYEQYF. The CDR3 coding sequence is TGTGCCAGCAGGGGGAGGGACCGAACCTACGAGCAGTACTTC.